These 9 T cell receptor beta chains originate from one sample sequenced in a study of blood T cell repertoires in COVID-19. The method was immunoSEQ multiplex PCR; TCRdb's version includes in-frame clones alone and lacks a portion of them. The data show roughly 350,000 clones, with 80% to 95% seen just once and less than 20% held by the top ten. Sequencing used PBMCs or T cells enriched from blood (not recorded which). These receptors came from a woman aged 30 to 39 who had recovered from COVID-19.

This CDR3 reads CASSQGDRGYEQYF. The CDR3 DNA reads as TGTGCCAGCAGCCAAGGGGACAGGGGATACGAGCAGTACTTC. The chain uses TRBV3-1 (or the pseudogene TRBV3-2) and TRBJ2-7, with 10 bases that match TRBD1. The CDR3 loop spans 14 amino acids. Germline V gene data show CDR1 as LGHDT and CDR2 as YNNKEL (reference sequence). Trimming removed 1 base from V and 4 bases from J; junction bases left unmatched: 1.

This clone was observed at least ten times. The chain has TRBV19 and TRBJ1-1, with D possibly TRBD1 on 5 matching bases. Germline lookup yields CDR1 LNHDA and CDR2 SQIVND (reference sequence). Between the trimmed V and J ends, which lost 11 bases and 1 base, there was a span of 20 bases. This CDR3 spans 15 amino acids. Here the CDR3 reads CASKGQRRGNTEAFF. The CDR3 nucleotides read TGTGCCTCAAAGGGGCAGAGGAGAGGGAACACTGAAGCTTTCTTT.

The chain couples TRBV5-4 to TRBJ1-1; 8 bases are shared with TRBD1. This CDR3 is 15 amino acids long. After removal of 4 bases from V and 1 base from J, the junction contained 6 bases not matched to a gene. The germline V gene has CDR1 SGHNT and CDR2 YYREEE (reference sequence). The CDR3 sequence is CASSRTGFGNTEAFF. CDR3 in DNA: TGTGCCAGCAGCAGGACAGGGTTTGGGAACACTGAAGCTTTCTTT.

This chain connects TRBV7-9 to TRBJ1-2; 7 bases are a match to TRBD1. The junction had 6 bases not matched to a gene; V was cut back by 6 bases and J by 5 bases. Germline V gives CDR1 SEHNR, CDR2 FQNEAQ (reference sequence). CDR3 size: 13 residues. The CDR3 reads CASSPPGGYGYTF. In DNA, the CDR3 is TGTGCCAGCAGTCCGCCAGGGGGATATGGCTACACCTTC. Combining the CDR3 with reference TRBV7-9 and TRBJ1-2 gives the whole variable domain DTGVSQNPRHKITKRGQNVTFRCDPISEHNRLYWYRQTLGQGPEFLTYFQNEAQLEKSRLLSDRFSAERPKGSFSTLEIQRTEQGDSAMYLCASSPPGGYGYTFGSGTRLTVV.

This rearrangement joins TRBV7-2 to TRBJ2-2, with 10 bases fitting TRBD2. The junction had 8 bases not matched to a gene; V was cut back by 2 bases and J by 5 bases. The CDR3 has 17 residues. Germline V gene data show CDR1 as SGHTA and CDR2 as FQGNSA. DNA for the CDR3: TGTGCCAGCAGCTTACCCGTCCTAGCGGGAGATACCGGGGAGCTGTTTTTT. It is translated as CASSLPVLAGDTGELFF.

V gene TRBV25-1 combines with J gene TRBJ2-2; a possible D gene is TRBD2 (7 bases). CDR3 length: 14 residues. V lost 4 bases, J lost 5 bases, and 11 bases lay in between. Germline CDR1 reads MGHDK; CDR2 reads SYGVNS. Here the CDR3 DNA reads TGTGCCAGCAGTGTACAGGGAGGGACCGGGGAGCTGTTTTTT. Translating gives CASSVQGGTGELFF.

The chain couples TRBV6-2 or TRBV6-3 to TRBJ1-1; weak D call: TRBD1 (6 bases). The germline gives CDR1 MNHEY, CDR2 SVGEGT. The CDR3 has 13 residues. V was cut by 6 bases and J by 5 bases, with 13 bases left in between. CDR3 bases: TGTGCCAGCAGCGCAGGGGTAGGGACTGAAGCTTTCTTT. Its protein product is CASSAGVGTEAFF.

The rearrangement joins TRBV11-3 to TRBJ2-7; possibly TRBD1 for D (5 bases). Germline V CDR1 and CDR2: SGHNT, YENEEA. The CDR3 runs to 14 residues. V gave up 5 bases and J gave up 1 base, with 12 bases separating them. The CDR3 coding sequence is TGTGCCAGCAGCCAGGGTGCGGAATCCTACGAGCAGTACTTC. This translates into CASSQGAESYEQYF. Complete variable domain (other parts from reference TRBV11-3 and TRBJ2-7): EAGVVQSPRYKIIEKKQPVAFWCNPISGHNTLYWYLQNLGQGPELLIRYENEEAVDDSQLPKDRFSAERLKGVDSTLKIQPAELGDSAVYLCASSQGAESYEQYFGPGTRLTVT.

The chain links TRBV12-3 or TRBV12-4 to TRBJ1-1; D uncertain. The CDR3 loop spans 13 amino acids. V lost 8 bases and J 0 bases, leaving 10 bases between the germline ends. For the CDR3, the DNA is TGTGCCAGCGGGCAGATGTTGAACACTGAAGCTTTCTTT. Amino acid sequence: CASGQMLNTEAFF.